A selection of T cell receptor beta chains follows, all from one sample in a study of cytomegalovirus exposure and HLA in healthy donors. Repertoires were generated with immunoSEQ multiplex PCR, while TCRdb's copy carries only in-frame clones and drops some. Of 160,000 or so clones in the sample, around 82% were seen once. The material sequenced was PBMCs. The receptors were sampled from a woman aged 50 to 60 in good health and CMV-seropositive. CDR3s include the opening cysteine and the closing phenylalanine or tryptophan. A D gene is named only where the DNA matches it firmly. Not every row has a clone size; where given, it reads once, few, many or a size class.

J gene: TRBJ1-1
V gene: TRBV18
clone size: NA
D gene: NA
CDR3 DNA: TGTGCCAGCTCACTGGGACAAAACACTGAAGCTTTCTTT
CDR3 protein: CASSLGQNTEAFF

J gene: TRBJ2-7
V gene: TRBV30
clone size: NA
D gene: TRBD1
CDR3 DNA: TGTGCCTGGAGTGTACGAGGGACAGGGTCATACGAGCAGTACTTC
CDR3 protein: CAWSVRGTGSYEQYF

J gene: TRBJ2-1
V gene: TRBV5-4
clone size: NA
D gene: TRBD1
CDR3 DNA: TGTGCCAGCAGCTTGGGGGGACAGGAAGGCGCCTACAATGAGCAGTTCTTC
CDR3 protein: CASSLGGQEGAYNEQFF

J gene: TRBJ2-1
V gene: TRBV6-6
clone size: NA
D gene: NA
CDR3 DNA: TGTGCCAGCATCGATGGAGTAAATGAGCAGTTCTTC
CDR3 protein: CASIDGVNEQFF

J gene: TRBJ1-6
V gene: TRBV2
clone size: NA
D gene: TRBD1
CDR3 DNA: TGTGCCAGCAGTACATCGGGACAGGGGAATTCACCCCTCCACTTT
CDR3 protein: CASSTSGQGNSPLHF

J gene: TRBJ1-1
V gene: TRBV7-9
clone size: NA
D gene: TRBD1
CDR3 DNA: TGTGCCAGCAGCTTAGGACAGGGCACTGAAGCTTTCTTT
CDR3 protein: CASSLGQGTEAFF

J gene: TRBJ2-1
V gene: TRBV11-2
clone size: NA
D gene: TRBD2
CDR3 DNA: TGTGCCAGCAGCCTAACTAGCGGGGGGTTCTACAATGAGCAGTTCTTC
CDR3 protein: CASSLTSGGFYNEQFF

J gene: TRBJ2-5
V gene: TRBV7-6
clone size: NA
D gene: TRBD1
CDR3 DNA: TGTGCCAGCAGCTCAATCACAGGGGTAGAGACCCAGTACTTC
CDR3 protein: CASSSITGVETQYF

J gene: TRBJ2-7
V gene: TRBV19
clone size: NA
D gene: NA
CDR3 DNA: TGTGCCAGTAGTTTCAACAGGGGGGGCAACGAGCAGTACTTC
CDR3 protein: CASSFNRGGNEQYF

J gene: TRBJ1-4
V gene: TRBV6-1
clone size: NA
D gene: TRBD1
CDR3 DNA: TGTGCCAGCAGTGAGTCCCGGGACAGGGGGCGAAGCGGCGAAAAACTGTTTTTT
CDR3 protein: CASSESRDRGRSGEKLFF

J gene: TRBJ1-4
V gene: TRBV6-1
clone size: NA
D gene: NA
CDR3 DNA: TGTGCCAGCACCTATGACAGCGGGGATGAAAAACTGTTTTTT
CDR3 protein: CASTYDSGDEKLFF

J gene: TRBJ1-4
V gene: TRBV6-1
clone size: NA
D gene: NA
CDR3 DNA: TGTGTGGTCGGAAAACTAAATGAAAAACTGTTTTTT
CDR3 protein: CVVGKLNEKLFF

J gene: TRBJ1-3
V gene: TRBV19
clone size: once
D gene: NA
CDR3 DNA: TGTGCCAGTAGTATGGGACTACAGCTTGGAAACACCATATATTTT
CDR3 protein: CASSMGLQLGNTIYF